These 30 T cell receptor beta chains originate from one sample sequenced in a study of T cells in Graves' hyperthyroidism and ophthalmopathy. Amplification yielded TCR beta CDR3 regions, with RNA transcripts as the source. The HTBI primer set served for first-round RT-PCR of the TCR CDR3. TCRdb re-analysed the multiplex PCR reads in MiXCR, keeping a single row per CDR3 protein. The sample comprises around 270,000 distinct CDR3 sequences, around 20% of which are singletons, and under 40% rests with the top ten. The sample taken for sequencing was blood. These receptors all come from a man aged 45-60 years with Graves' ophthalmopathy.

This clonotype was picked up many times. The rearrangement links TRBV28 to TRBJ1-2, with 8 bases identical to TRBD1. The CDR3 runs 16 residues. The V and J ends lost 5 bases and 1 base, in that order; junction bases with no gene match: 9. Germline assignment: CDR1 MDHEN and CDR2 SYDVKM. In DNA form, the CDR3 reads TGTGCCAGCAGTCCGGCCGGGACAGGCAATAACTATGGCTACACCTTC. Protein sequence: CASSPAGTGNNYGYTF.

This clonotype was seen ten or more times. This chain links TRBV13 with TRBJ2-7; possibly TRBD1 or TRBD2 for D (6 bases each). The CDR3 is 15 residues long. Trimming cost V 5 bases and J 2 bases, with 16 bases left between them. From germline, CDR1 is PRHDT and CDR2 FYEKMQ (reference sequence). CDR3 in DNA: TGTGCCAGCAGCCCCCGGGGGCTAGGTACCTACGAGCAGTACTTC. Amino acids: CASSPRGLGTYEQYF.

In regard to this clonotype: This may be a read error, as it is one base from a much larger clone. Written as DNA, the CDR3 is TGCAGCGCTATGACAGGGGTTGGCGAGCAGCACTTC. This sequence encodes CSAMTGVGEQHF. V gene TRBV29-1 combines with J gene TRBJ2-7; 8 bases align to TRBD1. Germline V gene data show CDR1 as SQVTM and CDR2 as ANQGSEA. The CDR3 runs 12 residues.

This clonotype was detected only a few times. This chain joins TRBV12-3 or TRBV12-4 and TRBJ2-3, with D perhaps matching TRBD1 or TRBD2 (7 bases each). V lost 3 bases and J lost 5, with 15 bases in between. The CDR3 runs 15 residues. The CDR3 nucleotides are TGTGCCAGCAGTTTTAGAGGGAGGGGGCTAGATACGCAGTATTTT. Translation: CASSFRGRGLDTQYF.

The chain combines TRBV24-1 with TRBJ2-1; 10 bases fit TRBD2. CDR1 is KGHDR, CDR2 SFDVKD, per germline. Trimming cost V 4 bases and J 7 bases; bases outside gene matches: 12. The CDR3 is made up of 17 amino acids. In nucleotides, the CDR3 is TGTGCCACCAGTGACCCCGGAAGCGGGAGGGCCGGAAATGAGCAGTTCTTC. Translated, it gives CATSDPGSGRAGNEQFF.

This clonotype was detected only a few times. The rearrangement joins TRBV12-3 or TRBV12-4 to TRBJ2-4, with D perhaps TRBD1 (6 bases). V was shortened by 5 bases and J by 1 base, with 15 bases between the two germline ends. The CDR3 is 16 residues long. The CDR3, as DNA: TGTGCCAGCAGTGCCAACACAGGGTTTGCCAAAAACATTCAGTACTTC. This codes for CASSANTGFAKNIQYF.

This clonotype has just a few counts. The genes are TRBV9 and TRBJ2-1; either TRBD1 or TRBD2 may supply D (5 bases each). Per the germline V gene, CDR1 is SGDLS and CDR2 is YYNGEE. This CDR3 contains 16 residues. Trimming took off 3 bases at V and 7 bases at J, with 20 bases between the two ends. The CDR3 spells CASSGSLGETTNEQFF. The CDR3 DNA sequence: TGTGCCAGCAGCGGTTCTTTGGGGGAGACTACAAATGAGCAGTTCTTC.

The sample holds many counts of this clonotype. This chain uses TRBV5-1 with TRBJ2-7; D gene ambiguous. Per germline, CDR1 SGHRS and CDR2 YFSETQ. The CDR3 loop spans 13 amino acids. V was pared by 4 bases and J by 3 bases, with 11 bases between. In nucleotides, the CDR3 is TGCGCCAGCAGCCTGAACAGACACTACGAGCAGTACTTC. Translation gives CASSLNRHYEQYF.

The chain has TRBV9 and TRBJ2-1; D ambiguous. The CDR3 has 13 amino acids. Germline CDR1 and CDR2: SGDLS and YYNGEE. V lost 0 bases to trimming and J lost 2 bases, with 3 bases between them. The CDR3 sequence is CASSVEAYNEQFF. The CDR3 coding sequence is TGTGCCAGCAGCGTAGAGGCCTACAATGAGCAGTTCTTC.

Ten or more counts support this clonotype. The chain combines TRBV20-1 with TRBJ2-1, with a tentative D call TRBD2 (6 bases). Germline assignment: CDR1 DFQATT and CDR2 SNEGSKA (reference sequence). This CDR3 region has 14 residues. The V and J ends lost 2 bases and 5 bases respectively, with 13 bases between them. CDR3 bases: TGCAGTGCTAGACGGGGGAGCGAAAACAATGAGCAGTTCTTC. Its translation: CSARRGSENNEQFF.

This clonotype was recorded a few times. The chain couples TRBV19 to TRBJ1-5; no definite D call. The germline CDR1 and CDR2 sequences are LNHDA and SQIVND (reference sequence). CDR3 length equals 15 residues. The V end was cut by 3 bases, the J end by 0 bases, with 9 bases between. DNA for the CDR3: TGTGCCAGTAGTATGTGGCACTATAGCAATCAGCCCCAGCATTTT. It codes for CASSMWHYSNQPQHF.

This rearrangement joins TRBV20-1 to TRBJ2-1; 7 bases agree with TRBD2. The CDR3 has 15 amino acids. Germline CDR1 is DFQATT and CDR2 is SNEGSKA (reference sequence). V trimming: 1 base; J trimming: 7 bases; junction bases outside the gene matches: 10. The CDR3 loop reads CSARGRLALLNEQFF. CDR3 in DNA: TGCAGTGCTAGAGGGAGACTAGCATTACTTAATGAGCAGTTCTTC.

This clonotype was counted a few times. The rearrangement links TRBV11-2 to TRBJ2-2, with D possibly being TRBD1 (6 bases). The ends were cut back, 5 bases at V and 6 bases at J, with 10 bases in the middle. This CDR3 is built from 13 residues. Germline V lookup: CDR1 SGHAT, CDR2 FQNNGV. CDR3: CASSINRAGELFF. The DNA for the CDR3 is TGTGCCAGCAGCATAAACAGGGCCGGGGAGCTGTTTTTT.

This clonotype was picked up a small number of times. The chain recombines TRBV7-9 with TRBJ2-1, with D maybe TRBD2 (5 bases). V lost 0 bases, J lost 4 bases, and 10 bases lay in between. The germline gives CDR1 SEHNR, CDR2 FQNEAQ (reference sequence). The CDR3 contains 15 residues. The CDR3 DNA follows: TGTGCCAGCAGCTTAGCCGGGGAAGGGTACAATGAGCAGTTCTTC. Translating it yields CASSLAGEGYNEQFF.

The chain is built from TRBV6-5 and TRBJ2-7; 9 bases map to TRBD2. This CDR3 spans 15 amino acids. Trimming took 6 bases from V and 1 from J; bases not matched to a gene: 7. CDR1 and CDR2 from the germline V gene are MNHEY and SVGAGI. The CDR3 spells CASSSSAGGSYEQYF. CDR3 coding DNA: TGTGCCAGCAGCTCCTCAGCGGGAGGTTCCTACGAGCAGTACTTC.

This clonotype has only a few counts. The rearrangement uses TRBV5-1 and TRBJ1-5; D not resolved. CDR1 and CDR2 (germline): SGHRS, YFSETQ. V was trimmed by 2 bases and J by 6 bases, leaving 15 bases between them. The CDR3 is 15 amino acids. CDR3 sequence reads: CASSLGRDSGQPQHF. In DNA, the CDR3 is TGCGCCAGCAGCTTAGGGAGGGATAGTGGTCAGCCCCAGCATTTT.

This clonotype came up many times. The chain has TRBV6-1 and TRBJ1-2; maybe TRBD1 (5 bases). V was pared by 5 bases and J by 5 bases, with 15 bases between. The CDR3 is 14 amino acids. Germline assignment: CDR1 MNHNS and CDR2 SASEGT. This CDR3 is CASSRFVQGYGYTF. The CDR3 DNA sequence: TGTGCCAGCAGTCGTTTCGTCCAGGGTTATGGCTACACCTTC.

This clonotype has just a few counts. CDR3: CASRPGQENTGELFF. DNA of the CDR3: TGCGCCAGCAGACCGGGACAGGAGAACACCGGGGAGCTGTTTTTT. This chain links TRBV5-1 with TRBJ2-2; TRBD1 matches 8 bases. This CDR3 is built from 15 residues. Germline V gene sequence: CDR1 SGHRS, CDR2 YFSETQ. J gave up 1 base and V 5 bases, and 4 bases lay outside the gene matches.

The table lists this clonotype with many counts. The chain uses TRBV4-1 and TRBJ2-7, with 8 bases that match TRBD2. The CDR3 totals 14 residues. The ends lost 5 bases at V and 6 bases at J; junction bases unmatched: 9. Germline-derived CDR1 and CDR2 are MGHRA and YSYEKL. The DNA for the CDR3 is TGCGCCAGCAGCGTCGAGGGCGGGAGGACCGAGCAGTACTTC. This encodes CASSVEGGRTEQYF.

In this sample, this clonotype turned up many times. This rearrangement joins TRBV3-1 to TRBJ1-1, with 8 nucleotides matching TRBD1. Germline V lookup: CDR1 LGHDT, CDR2 YNNKEL (reference sequence). The CDR3 is 12 residues long. J lost 11 bases, V lost 5 bases, and 7 bases had no gene match. The CDR3 DNA reads TGTGCCAGCAGCAAGGACAGGGTCACGGCTTTCTTT. Protein product: CASSKDRVTAFF.

This clonotype was counted many times. The chain uses TRBV11-2 and TRBJ1-1, with 7 nucleotides matching TRBD1. Trimming took 4 bases from V and 6 from J; bases not matched to a gene: 11. The germline CDR1 and CDR2 sequences are SGHAT and FQNNGV. CDR3 length: 15 residues. The chain's CDR3 is CASSSEITGEPEAFF. The CDR3 bases are TGTGCCAGCAGCTCGGAGATCACAGGGGAACCTGAAGCTTTCTTT.

A word on this clonotype: A much larger clone lies one base from this, so it may be a read error. The chain combines TRBV28 with TRBJ2-1; D tentatively fits TRBD1 or TRBD2 (5 bases each). Germline CDR1 is MDHEN and CDR2 is SYDVKM. There are 14 residues in the CDR3. The CDR3 DNA reads TGTACCAGCGGAGAATTCGGGGCCTCCAATGAGCAGTTCTTC. Translation gives CTSGEFGASNEQFF.

The chain joins TRBV27 to TRBJ1-2; D might be TRBD1 (6 bases). The CDR3 runs to 14 residues. CDR1 and CDR2 (germline): MNHEY, SMNVEV (reference sequence). With 2 bases removed from V and 2 bases from J, the gap between germline ends came to 9 bases. In DNA, the CDR3 is TGTGCCAGCAGTTTAACAGGGATCAACTATGGCTACACCTTC. It is translated as CASSLTGINYGYTF.

This clonotype was observed many times. J is TRBJ1-4 and V is TRBV27; D may be TRBD1 (5 bases). V lost 6 bases to trimming and J lost 0 bases, with 14 bases between them. This CDR3 has 16 amino acids. Germline V gene data show CDR1 as MNHEY and CDR2 as SMNVEV (reference sequence). Here the CDR3 DNA reads TGTGCCAGCAGCCGGGGCCCGGGGACAACTAATGAAAAACTGTTTTTT. Its protein product is CASSRGPGTTNEKLFF.

This chain uses TRBV7-9 with TRBJ2-7, with D perhaps matching TRBD1 (5 bases). The CDR3 has 16 residues. The V and J ends lost 5 bases and 1 base respectively, with 18 bases between them. Germline V CDR1 and CDR2: SEHNR, FQNEAQ (reference sequence). The CDR3 nucleotides read TGTGCCAGCAGCACCCCCACATCAAGGGGATCCTACGAGCAGTACTTC. Residues: CASSTPTSRGSYEQYF.

This clonotype was seen only a few times. The J gene is TRBJ2-3, the V gene TRBV3-1, with 10 positions matching TRBD2. CDR1 and CDR2 (germline): LGHDT, YNNKEL (reference sequence). The length of the CDR3 is 17 residues. With V trimmed by 3 bases and J by 3 bases, 9 bases remained unmatched. CDR3 loop: CASSQGLAPRGTDTQYF. The CDR3 DNA sequence: TGTGCCAGCAGCCAGGGACTAGCGCCGAGAGGGACAGATACGCAGTATTTT.

This clonotype was recorded many times. V and J are TRBV20-1 and TRBJ2-3; D gene ambiguous. Germline CDR1 is DFQATT and CDR2 is SNEGSKA (reference sequence). V lost 3 bases and J lost 2, with 6 bases in between. The CDR3 contains 12 residues. The CDR3 spells CSARAVTDTQYF. The CDR3 bases are TGCAGTGCTAGGGCGGTCACAGATACGCAGTATTTT.

The J gene is TRBJ1-5, the V gene TRBV20-1; D may be TRBD1 (6 bases). Germline V lookup: CDR1 DFQATT, CDR2 SNEGSKA (reference sequence). V lost 5 bases to trimming and J lost 10 bases, with 27 bases between them. The CDR3 is 16 residues long. CDR3 region: CSAPGGGGAAPGPQHF. In nucleotides, the CDR3 is TGCAGTGCTCCAGGAGGGGGGGGGGCGGCCCCTGGCCCCCAGCATTTT.

J is TRBJ1-3 and V is TRBV20-1; possibly TRBD1 for D (5 bases). Trimming removed 1 base from V and 3 bases from J, with 10 bases in between. Germline CDR1 DFQATT, CDR2 SNEGSKA (reference sequence). This CDR3 is built from 14 residues. Written as DNA, the CDR3 is TGCAGTGCTAGAGGTGGGGGTCTTGGAAACACCATATATTTT. Encoded protein: CSARGGGLGNTIYF.

A few counts support this clonotype. This chain connects TRBV19 to TRBJ2-7, with TRBD2 as a possible D gene (5 bases). With 4 bases removed from V and 2 bases from J, the gap between germline ends came to 12 bases. This CDR3 is built from 14 residues. CDR1 and CDR2 from the germline V gene are LNHDA and SQIVND (reference sequence). The CDR3 DNA sequence: TGTGCCAGTAGTAGGAGGACGGTACCCTACGAGCAGTACTTC. This encodes CASSRRTVPYEQYF.